A single sample gave rise to the 27 T cell receptor beta chains below, sequenced in a study of early T cells in non-severe SARS-CoV-2 infection. One entry per CDR3 protein, called by TCRdb with MiXCR from the 5' RACE reads. The table has tens of thousands of distinct CDR3 sequences, roughly 8.8% seen once; the top ten hold less than 25%. The specimen was whole blood. All receptors come from an adult who was a healthcare worker with PCR-confirmed SARS-CoV-2 infection or an uninfected control (not recorded which).

This chain links TRBV5-1 with TRBJ2-3; TRBD2 matches 9 bases. Per the germline V gene, CDR1 is SGHRS and CDR2 is YFSETQ. This CDR3 has 17 residues. V shed 4 bases, J shed 0 bases, and the junction held 9 bases outside the gene matches. This CDR3 reads CASSPGVAGASTDTQYF. CDR3 in DNA: TGCGCCAGCAGCCCTGGGGTAGCGGGGGCGAGCACAGATACGCAGTATTTT.

This clonotype was recorded a few times. At one boundary the junction diverges from the germline segment, which might be a read error. This chain uses TRBV7-9 with TRBJ1-2; the D is unclear. Germline V CDR1 and CDR2: SEHNR, FQNEAQ (reference sequence). This CDR3 is built from 12 residues. The CDR3 nucleotides are TGTGCCAGCAGCTTAGACAGCTATGACTACACCTTC. It encodes CASSLDSYDYTF.

V usage is TRBV20-1 and J usage is TRBJ1-5, with 8 bases aligning to TRBD1. V lost 0 bases to trimming and J lost 4 bases; unmatched junction nucleotides: 5. This CDR3 comprises 15 residues. Germline V gives CDR1 DFQATT, CDR2 SNEGSKA (reference sequence). DNA of the CDR3: TGCAGTGCTAGAGAGGGGACAGGCCTAAATCAGCCCCAGCATTTT. Translated: CSAREGTGLNQPQHF.

The chain links TRBV5-4 to TRBJ1-1; TRBD1 might be the D (5 bases). Germline V CDR1 and CDR2: SGHNT, YYREEE (reference sequence). The CDR3 consists of 16 residues. Trimming shortened V by 0 bases and J by 2 bases, and 14 bases separated the two germline ends. The CDR3 nucleotides read TGTGCCAGCAGCTTGGGGGGGACGGACCCCAACACTGAAGCTTTCTTT. It specifies CASSLGGTDPNTEAFF.

This clonotype was counted a few times. The genes are TRBV19 and TRBJ2-7, with 8 bases that match TRBD1. The CDR3 is 13 amino acids. Germline CDR1 and CDR2: LNHDA and SQIVND (reference sequence). After removal of 9 bases from V and 2 bases from J, the junction contained 6 bases not matched to a gene. The CDR3 DNA is TGTGCCAGCAGACCGGGACAGGCCTACGAGCAGTACTTC. Protein product: CASRPGQAYEQYF.

This clonotype was seen only a few times. This chain links TRBV20-1 with TRBJ2-7, with D maybe TRBD2 (6 bases). Trimming shortened V by 4 bases and J by 4 bases, and 8 bases separated the two germline ends. Germline V gene sequence: CDR1 DFQATT, CDR2 SNEGSKA (reference sequence). The CDR3 has 11 amino acids. The CDR3 sequence is CSAMGGYEQYF. In DNA form, the CDR3 reads TGCAGTGCTATGGGAGGTTACGAGCAGTACTTC.

The J gene is TRBJ2-1, the V gene TRBV5-1, with TRBD2 matching over 9 bases. Losses at the gene ends were 4 bases for V and 4 bases for J; bases not matched to a gene: 6. CDR1 and CDR2 from the germline V gene are SGHRS and YFSETQ. The CDR3 totals 15 residues. The CDR3: CASSAVAGEYNEQFF. Here the CDR3 DNA reads TGCGCCAGCAGCGCAGTAGCGGGGGAGTACAATGAGCAGTTCTTC.

In its sample, this clonotype was seen many times. The chain employs TRBV5-1 and TRBJ2-5; D is unclear. Germline assignment: CDR1 SGHRS and CDR2 YFSETQ. This CDR3 has 12 amino acids. V was pared by 0 bases and J by 2 bases, with 2 bases between. CDR3 nucleotide sequence: TGCGCCAGCAGCTTGGGACAAGAGACCCAGTACTTC. The encoded protein is CASSLGQETQYF.

The V gene is TRBV20-1, the J gene TRBJ2-1, with D maybe TRBD1 (7 bases). CDR3 length: 15 amino acids. Germline loops: CDR1 DFQATT, CDR2 SNEGSKA (reference sequence). V lost 3 bases and J lost 8, with 20 bases in between. In nucleotides, the CDR3 is TGCAGTGCTAGGGGGGGACAGACCCTCCTCGATGAGCAGTTCTTC. Its protein product is CSARGGQTLLDEQFF.

V and J are TRBV10-1 and TRBJ2-2, with TRBD2 identical over 7 bases. The CDR3 consists of 13 residues. Trimming removed 7 bases from V and 1 base from J; junction bases left unmatched: 0. Germline V gene data show CDR1 as WNHNN and CDR2 as SYGVQD (reference sequence). The CDR3 DNA reads as TGCGCCAGCACGGGGGGGAACACCGGGGAGCTGTTTTTT. Its translation is CASTGGNTGELFF.

This clonotype was detected ten times or more. The chain uses TRBV6-1 and TRBJ1-2; D perhaps matches TRBD1 (6 bases). Trimming cost V 7 bases and J 5 bases, with 17 bases left between them. The CDR3 has 14 residues. Germline V gives CDR1 MNHNS, CDR2 SASEGT. In nucleotides, the CDR3 is TGTGCCAGCAATGGACAGTCCCTAACTTATGGCTACACCTTC. Amino acid sequence: CASNGQSLTYGYTF.

This clonotype came up a few times. This chain uses TRBV12-3 or TRBV12-4 with TRBJ1-1; 7 bases line up with TRBD1. Germline trimming cut 9 bases from V and 0 bases from J; bases unmatched to any gene: 4. The CDR3 spans 13 residues. In nucleotides, the CDR3 is TGTGCCAGTACGGGACAGCTGAACACTGAAGCTTTCTTT. This codes for CASTGQLNTEAFF.

This clonotype has only a few counts. J is TRBJ1-2 and V is TRBV27, with D possibly being TRBD1 (6 bases). The germline gives CDR1 MNHEY, CDR2 SMNVEV (reference sequence). The CDR3 consists of 14 residues. The V and J ends lost 3 bases and 5 bases respectively, with 13 bases between them. The CDR3 DNA sequence: TGTGCCAGCAGTTTTGGAGGGACATCGTATGGCTACACCTTC. Translation gives CASSFGGTSYGYTF.

There are a few counts of this clonotype. The chain combines TRBV7-9 with TRBJ1-4; D unresolved. The CDR3 is 14 amino acids. The germline gives CDR1 SEHNR, CDR2 FQNEAQ (reference sequence). V was shortened by 3 bases and J by 5 bases, with 10 bases between the two germline ends. The CDR3 DNA sequence: TGTGCCAGCAGCTTCGACACCCAGAATGAAAAACTGTTTTTT. Translation gives CASSFDTQNEKLFF.

This clonotype was detected only a few times. The CDR3 loop reads CSVDKGTDIQYF. The CDR3 DNA is TGCAGCGTCGATAAGGGGACCGACATTCAGTACTTC. The genes are TRBV29-1 and TRBJ2-4; either TRBD1 or TRBD2 may supply D (5 bases each). The CDR3 covers 12 residues. With 6 bases removed from V and 8 bases from J, the gap between germline ends came to 14 bases. The V gene's germline CDR1 is SQVTM and CDR2 ANQGSEA.

As to this clonotype: A much more abundant neighbour one base away suggests this may be a read error. V usage is TRBV5-1 and J usage is TRBJ2-7; the D gene is possibly TRBD1 (5 bases). The germline CDR1 and CDR2 sequences are SGHRS and YFSETQ. CDR3 length: 14 residues. CDR3 nucleotides: TGCACCAGCAGCTCGCCAGGACACCTCTACGAGCAGTACTTC. Translated: CTSSSPGHLYEQYF.

This clonotype occurred many times. The CDR3 region is CASSPSGRYEQYF. CDR3 in DNA: TGTGCCAGCTCACCTAGCGGGAGGTACGAGCAGTACTTC. The chain employs TRBV18 and TRBJ2-7; 10 bases match TRBD2. The length of the CDR3 is 13 residues. J was trimmed by 4 bases and V by 3 bases; bases with no gene match: 0. Germline V CDR1 and CDR2: KGHSH, LQKENI.

This clonotype turned up a few times. The chain carries TRBV7-9 and TRBJ2-2, with D unclear. Germline V lookup: CDR1 SEHNR, CDR2 FQNEAQ (reference sequence). The CDR3 consists of 16 residues. Trimming removed 7 bases at V and 1 base at J, with 16 bases between. The CDR3 DNA reads TGTGCCAGCACCGACCGGTATCGGAGGAACACCGGGGAGCTGTTTTTT. As protein: CASTDRYRRNTGELFF.

This clonotype was found a few times. The rearrangement uses TRBV6-5 and TRBJ2-2; no definite D call. V gave up 10 bases and J gave up 0 bases, with 12 bases separating them. The CDR3 is 14 residues long. The germline V gene encodes CDR1 MNHEY and CDR2 SVGAGI. The CDR3 sequence: CATERQPNTGELFF. DNA for the CDR3: TGTGCCACCGAAAGGCAGCCGAACACCGGGGAGCTGTTTTTT.

This chain joins TRBV2 and TRBJ2-1; D remains unclear. This CDR3 region has 14 residues. The V gene lost 3 bases and the J gene lost 8 bases, with 14 bases spanning the gap. CDR1 and CDR2 (germline): SNHLY, FYNNEI. The CDR3 nucleotides read TGTGCCAGCAGTGATAGTCAGCGTACAGATGAGCAGTTCTTC. It encodes CASSDSQRTDEQFF.

At least ten counts were recorded for this clonotype. The chain has TRBV5-1 and TRBJ2-6; 7 bases match TRBD1. The germline V gene encodes CDR1 SGHRS and CDR2 YFSETQ. This CDR3 has 17 amino acids. Germline trimming cut 2 bases from V and 0 bases from J; bases unmatched to any gene: 5. In DNA form, the CDR3 reads TGCGCCAGCAGCTTAACGACAGGGAGCTCTGGGGCCAACGTCCTGACTTTC. Residues: CASSLTTGSSGANVLTF.

This clonotype was detected a few times. The CDR3 spells CASSSTPSVTSTGGYTF. The CDR3 DNA follows: TGCGCCAGCAGCTCCACCCCATCGGTCACCTCAACTGGTGGCTACACCTTC. V and J are TRBV5-1 and TRBJ1-2, with D hard to call. The germline V gene encodes CDR1 SGHRS and CDR2 YFSETQ. The CDR3 is 17 amino acids. Trimming removed 3 bases from V and 7 bases from J, with 25 bases in between. Filled out from reference TRBV5-1 and TRBJ1-2, the complete variable domain reads KAGVTQTPRYLIKTRGQQVTLSCSPISGHRSVSWYQQTPGQGLQFLFEYFSETQRNKGNFPGRFSGRQFSNSRSEMNVSTLELGDSALYLCASSSTPSVTSTGGYTFGSGTRLTVV.

The CDR3 here is CASSQVGSYEQYF. DNA for the CDR3: TGTGCCAGCAGCCAAGTTGGTTCCTACGAGCAGTACTTC. The rearrangement links TRBV3-1 to TRBJ2-7, with D uncertain. Germline CDR1 reads LGHDT; CDR2 reads YNNKEL (reference sequence). The CDR3 spans 13 residues. V lost 1 base and J lost 1, with 5 bases in between.

The chain has TRBV11-1 and TRBJ2-7; a possible D gene is TRBD1 (5 bases). Trimming shortened V by 1 base and J by 1 base, and 8 bases separated the two germline ends. This CDR3 region has 14 residues. From germline, CDR1 is SGHAT and CDR2 FQDESV (reference sequence). This CDR3 is CASSLGQRSYEQYF. CDR3 in DNA: TGTGCCAGCAGCTTAGGACAGCGTTCCTACGAGCAGTACTTC. Full variable domain (rest looked up from reference TRBV11-1 and TRBJ2-7): EAEVAQSPRYKITEKSQAVAFWCDPISGHATLYWYRQILGQGPELLVQFQDESVVDDSQLPKDRFSAERLKGVDSTLKIQPAELGDSAMYLCASSLGQRSYEQYFGPGTRLTVT.

This clonotype was counted between two and nine times. The J gene is TRBJ2-7, the V gene TRBV4-1; D is undetermined. The V gene lost 0 bases and the J gene lost 1 base, with 19 bases spanning the gap. The CDR3 totals 18 residues. The germline CDR1 and CDR2 sequences are MGHRA and YSYEKL. The CDR3: CASSQDSAVSPGSYEQYF. For the CDR3, the DNA is TGCGCCAGCAGCCAAGATTCCGCCGTCTCTCCTGGATCCTACGAGCAGTACTTC.

This chain uses TRBV18 with TRBJ2-5; D gene ambiguous. Per germline, CDR1 KGHSH and CDR2 LQKENI. The V end lost 0 bases, the J end lost 2 bases, and 10 bases lay between the germline ends. CDR3 length: 15 residues. The CDR3, as DNA: TGTGCCAGCTCACCACCTGAAGGGCTTCAAGAGACCCAGTACTTC. Protein product: CASSPPEGLQETQYF. Together with reference TRBV18 and TRBJ2-5, the CDR3 gives the full variable domain: NAGVMQNPRHLVRRRGQEARLRCSPMKGHSHVYWYRQLPEEGLKFMVYLQKENIIDESGMPKERFSAEFPKEGPSILRIQQVVRGDSAAYFCASSPPEGLQETQYFGPGTRLLVL.

The chain has TRBV6-2 or TRBV6-3 and TRBJ2-3; D remains unclear. The ends were cut back, 2 bases at V and 4 bases at J, with 16 bases in the middle. CDR3 length: 16 residues. Germline values: CDR1 MNHEY, CDR2 SVGEGT. The CDR3 loop reads CASSYRQVGVADTQYF. CDR3 nucleotide sequence: TGTGCCAGCAGTTACCGTCAGGTTGGGGTCGCAGATACGCAGTATTTT.